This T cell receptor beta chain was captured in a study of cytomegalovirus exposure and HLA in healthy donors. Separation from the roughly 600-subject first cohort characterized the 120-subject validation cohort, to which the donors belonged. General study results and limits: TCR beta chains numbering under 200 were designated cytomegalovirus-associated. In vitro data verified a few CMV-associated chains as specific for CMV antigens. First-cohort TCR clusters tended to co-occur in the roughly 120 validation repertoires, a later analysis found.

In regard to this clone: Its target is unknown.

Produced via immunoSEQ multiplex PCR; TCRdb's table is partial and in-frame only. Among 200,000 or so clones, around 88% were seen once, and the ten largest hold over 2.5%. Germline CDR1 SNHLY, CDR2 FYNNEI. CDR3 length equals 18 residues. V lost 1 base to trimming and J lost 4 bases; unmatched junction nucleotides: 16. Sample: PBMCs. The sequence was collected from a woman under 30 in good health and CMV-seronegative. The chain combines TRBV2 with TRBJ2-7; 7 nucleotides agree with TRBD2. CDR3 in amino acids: CASSEGQGAGTSGYEQYF. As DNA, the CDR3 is TGTGCCAGCAGTGAAGGTCAGGGAGCGGGGACCTCGGGGTACGAGCAGTACTTC.